The present TCR beta chain was sequenced within a study of control samples from healthy donors and cancer patients. The junction had 5 bases not matched to a gene; V was cut back by 3 bases and J by 2 bases. This CDR3 contains 15 residues. The germline gives CDR1 SGHRS, CDR2 YFSETQ. This table comes from immunoSEQ multiplex PCR, and its TCRdb copy is limited to in-frame clones, with some not included. The sample holds about 130,000 clones, 80% to 95% seen once. The TCR comes from a middle-aged man in good health. Sequencing was performed on blood. The genes are TRBV5-1 and TRBJ2-5, with 9 bases lining up with TRBD2. This CDR3 reads CASSSLAGDQETQYF. The CDR3 region has the DNA TGCGCCAGCAGCTCTTTAGCGGGGGATCAAGAGACCCAGTACTTC.